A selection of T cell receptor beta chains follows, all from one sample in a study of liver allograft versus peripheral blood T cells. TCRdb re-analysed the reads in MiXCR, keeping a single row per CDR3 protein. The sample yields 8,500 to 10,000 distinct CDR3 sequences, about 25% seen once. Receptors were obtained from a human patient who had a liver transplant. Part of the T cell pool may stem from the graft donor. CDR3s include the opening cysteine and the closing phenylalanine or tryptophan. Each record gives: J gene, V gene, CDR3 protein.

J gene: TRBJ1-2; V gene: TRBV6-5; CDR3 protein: CASTGQGVDGYTF
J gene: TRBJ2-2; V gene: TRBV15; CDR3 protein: CATSNQGSTGELFF
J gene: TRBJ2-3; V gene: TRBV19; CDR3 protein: CASSMTGYGTDTQYF
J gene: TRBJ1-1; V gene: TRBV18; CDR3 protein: CASSLHRGTTEAFF
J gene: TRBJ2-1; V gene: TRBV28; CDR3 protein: CASEGRNSYNEQFF
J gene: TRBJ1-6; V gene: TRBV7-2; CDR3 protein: CASSLSRSENSPLHF
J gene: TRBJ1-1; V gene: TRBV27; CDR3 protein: CASSFYGGTEAFF
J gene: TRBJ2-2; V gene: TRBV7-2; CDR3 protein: CASSFHRGSGELFF
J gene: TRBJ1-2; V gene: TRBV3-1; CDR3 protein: CASSQFLGADGYTF
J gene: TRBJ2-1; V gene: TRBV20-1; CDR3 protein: CSARDPRGPYNEQFF
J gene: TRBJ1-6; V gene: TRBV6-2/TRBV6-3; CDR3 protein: CASQARGNSPLHF